This T cell receptor (beta chain) was captured in a study of blood T cell repertoires in COVID-19. Authors' data handling: By means of reference gene primer amplification, nucleated cell counts were estimated. Libraries were prepared by immunoSEQ multiplex PCR; TCRdb keeps only in-frame clonotypes and omits some of them. V and J calls and clone size are those listed in that table; D and trimming were worked out from the DNA. Of 250,000 to 300,000 clones in the sample, about 76% were seen once. In germline, CDR1 is SGHTA, CDR2 FQGNSA. This CDR3 is 16 amino acids long. J gave up 4 bases and V 5 bases, and 9 bases lay outside the gene matches.

The V gene is TRBV7-2, the J gene TRBJ2-3; TRBD2 agrees at 10 bases. Sample: peripheral blood. This clonotype was sampled from a woman aged 55-69 years with active or convalescent COVID-19. The CDR3: CASSLQRGGKPDTQYF. Here the CDR3 DNA reads TGTGCCAGCAGCCTCCAGCGGGGGGGTAAGCCAGATACGCAGTATTTT.